The clone carrying this T cell receptor (beta chain) appeared a few times. Antigen unknown. This sample was taken from a study of cytomegalovirus exposure and HLA in healthy donors. 60 Vbeta and 13 Jbeta primers were used in PCR. Measured with immunoSEQ multiplex PCR; TCRdb has only the in-frame clones, and not every one. The sample has roughly 150,000 clones, roughly 85% seen once. The CDR3 spans 15 residues. Trimming removed 6 bases from V and 7 bases from J; junction bases left unmatched: 15. Per the germline V gene, CDR1 is MNHNY and CDR2 is SVGAGI (reference sequence). Study-level findings and limits: Some segments of the V type, notably TRBV6-2 and TRBV6-3, were excluded as indistinguishable. It was 164 TCR beta chains that were listed as cytomegalovirus-associated.

The source of this sequence is a man in his thirties or forties in good health and CMV-seropositive. Sequences were obtained from PBMCs. The gene calls are TRBV6-6 and TRBJ2-7; 7 bases match TRBD1. Here the CDR3 DNA reads TGTGCCAGCAGAGACACCGGGACAGCCCCTAAGGAGCAGTACTTC. Its protein is CASRDTGTAPKEQYF.